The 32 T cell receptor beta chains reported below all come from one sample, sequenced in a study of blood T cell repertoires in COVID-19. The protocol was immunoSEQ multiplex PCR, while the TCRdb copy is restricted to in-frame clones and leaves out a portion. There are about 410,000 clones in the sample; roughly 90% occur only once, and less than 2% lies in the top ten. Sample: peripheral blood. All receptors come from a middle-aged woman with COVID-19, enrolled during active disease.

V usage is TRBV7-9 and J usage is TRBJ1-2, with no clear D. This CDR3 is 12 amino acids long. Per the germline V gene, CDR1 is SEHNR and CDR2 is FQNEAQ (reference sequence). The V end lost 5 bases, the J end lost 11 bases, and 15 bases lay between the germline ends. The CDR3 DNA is TGTGCCAGCAGCGTGATCGAACGGGAGTACACCTTC. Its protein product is CASSVIEREYTF.

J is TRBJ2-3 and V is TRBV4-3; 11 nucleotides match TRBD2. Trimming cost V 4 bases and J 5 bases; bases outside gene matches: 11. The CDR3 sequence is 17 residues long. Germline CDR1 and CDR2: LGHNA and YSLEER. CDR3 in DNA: TGCGCCAGCAGCCCTACGCCGGGACTAGCGGTCGTAGATACGCAGTATTTT. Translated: CASSPTPGLAVVDTQYF.

The CDR3 sequence: CASITDSNSYNEQFF. The CDR3 bases are TGTGCCAGCATCACTGACAGTAACTCCTACAATGAGCAGTTCTTC. The rearrangement links TRBV2 to TRBJ2-1; tentatively, D is TRBD1 (5 bases). The V gene's germline CDR1 is SNHLY and CDR2 FYNNEI. This CDR3 is 15 amino acids long. Deletions cut 7 bases from V and 0 bases from J, with 13 bases between.

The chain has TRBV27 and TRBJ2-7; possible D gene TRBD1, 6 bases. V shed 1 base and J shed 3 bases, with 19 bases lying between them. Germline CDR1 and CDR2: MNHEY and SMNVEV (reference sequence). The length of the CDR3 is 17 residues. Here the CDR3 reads CASSLLAVGNRDYEQYF. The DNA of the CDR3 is TGTGCCAGCAGTTTATTGGCTGTCGGGAACAGGGACTACGAGCAGTACTTC.

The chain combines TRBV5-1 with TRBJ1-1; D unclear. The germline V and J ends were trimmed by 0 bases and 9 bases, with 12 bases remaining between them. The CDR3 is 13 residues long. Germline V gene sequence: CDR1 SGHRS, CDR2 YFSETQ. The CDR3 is CASSLGEVAQAFF. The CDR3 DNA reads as TGCGCCAGCAGCTTGGGGGAGGTCGCCCAAGCTTTCTTT.

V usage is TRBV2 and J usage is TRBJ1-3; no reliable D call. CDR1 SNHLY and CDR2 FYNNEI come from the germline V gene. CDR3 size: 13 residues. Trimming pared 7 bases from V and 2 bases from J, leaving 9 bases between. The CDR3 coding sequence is TGTGCCAGCACGGCAGACACTGGAAACACCATATATTTT. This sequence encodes CASTADTGNTIYF.

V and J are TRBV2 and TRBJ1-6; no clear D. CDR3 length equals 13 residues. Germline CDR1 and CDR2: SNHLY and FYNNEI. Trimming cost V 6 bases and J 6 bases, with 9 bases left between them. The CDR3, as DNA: TGTGCCAGCAGCGGGGAGGGTAATTCACCCCTCCACTTT. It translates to CASSGEGNSPLHF.

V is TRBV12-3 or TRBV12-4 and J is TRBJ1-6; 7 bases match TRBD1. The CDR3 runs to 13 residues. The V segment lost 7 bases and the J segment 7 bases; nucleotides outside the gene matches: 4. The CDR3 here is CASIRDRNSPLHF. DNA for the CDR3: TGTGCCAGCATTCGGGACAGAAATTCACCCCTCCACTTT.

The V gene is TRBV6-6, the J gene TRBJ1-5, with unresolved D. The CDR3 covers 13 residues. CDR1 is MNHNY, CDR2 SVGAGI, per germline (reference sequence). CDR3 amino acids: CVSASQGNQPQHF. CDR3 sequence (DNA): TGTGTTTCCGCCTCGCAGGGCAATCAGCCCCAGCATTTT.

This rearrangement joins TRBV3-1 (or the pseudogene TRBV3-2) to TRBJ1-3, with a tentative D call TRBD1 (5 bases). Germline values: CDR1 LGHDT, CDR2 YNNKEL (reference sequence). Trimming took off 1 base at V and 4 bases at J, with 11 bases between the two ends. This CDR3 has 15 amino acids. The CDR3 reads CASSQADSRGNTIYF. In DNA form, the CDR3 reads TGTGCCAGCAGCCAAGCTGACAGCCGAGGAAACACCATATATTTT.

The DNA for the CDR3 is TGTGCCAGCACCCCAGGGACTAGCGGGGGATTCGGGGAGCTGTTTTTT. It specifies CASTPGTSGGFGELFF. The chain carries TRBV4-2 and TRBJ2-2; TRBD2 matches at 14 bases. Germline V lookup: CDR1 LGHNA, CDR2 YNFKEQ. V was clipped by 7 bases and J by 7 bases; unmatched bases: 8. The CDR3 loop spans 16 amino acids.

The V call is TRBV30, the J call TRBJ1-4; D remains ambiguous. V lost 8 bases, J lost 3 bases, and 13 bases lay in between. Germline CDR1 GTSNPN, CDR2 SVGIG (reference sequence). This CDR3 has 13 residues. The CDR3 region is CAGRRSANEKLFF. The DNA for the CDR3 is TGTGCCGGGCGAAGGTCGGCTAATGAAAAACTGTTTTTT. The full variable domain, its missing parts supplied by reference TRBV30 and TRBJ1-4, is SQTIHQWPATLVQPVGSPLSLECTVEGTSNPNLYWYRQAAGRGLQLLFYSVGIGQISSEVPQNLSASRPQDRQFILSSKKLLLSDSGFYLCAGRRSANEKLFFGSGTQLSVL.

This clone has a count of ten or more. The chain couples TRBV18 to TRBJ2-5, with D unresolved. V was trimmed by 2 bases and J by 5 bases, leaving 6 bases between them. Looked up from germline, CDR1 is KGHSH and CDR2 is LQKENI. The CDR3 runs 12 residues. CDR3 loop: CASSPFEETQYF. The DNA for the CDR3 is TGTGCCAGCTCACCATTCGAGGAGACCCAGTACTTC.

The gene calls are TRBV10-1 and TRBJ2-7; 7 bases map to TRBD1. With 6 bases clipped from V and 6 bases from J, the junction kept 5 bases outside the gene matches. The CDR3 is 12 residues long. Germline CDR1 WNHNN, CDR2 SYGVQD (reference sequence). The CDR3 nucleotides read TGCGCCAGCAGGAGACCAGGGGGCGAGCAGTACTTC. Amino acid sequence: CASRRPGGEQYF.

In DNA form, the CDR3 reads TGTGCCAGCAGCCTCTGGCAGGGGGCGAAGGGTATCGGCTACACCTTC. Amino acids: CASSLWQGAKGIGYTF. V usage is TRBV7-2 and J usage is TRBJ1-2, with 8 bases matching TRBD1. V gave up 5 bases and J gave up 8 bases; unmatched junction bases: 16. Germline CDR1 is SGHTA and CDR2 is FQGNSA. This CDR3 is 16 amino acids long.

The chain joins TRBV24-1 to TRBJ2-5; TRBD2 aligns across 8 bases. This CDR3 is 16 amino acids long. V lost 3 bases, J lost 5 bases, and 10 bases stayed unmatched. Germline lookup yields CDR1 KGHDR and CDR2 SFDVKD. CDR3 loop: CATSDPTRGGRETQYF. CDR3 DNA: TGTGCCACCAGTGATCCTACCCGGGGGGGCCGTGAGACCCAGTACTTC.

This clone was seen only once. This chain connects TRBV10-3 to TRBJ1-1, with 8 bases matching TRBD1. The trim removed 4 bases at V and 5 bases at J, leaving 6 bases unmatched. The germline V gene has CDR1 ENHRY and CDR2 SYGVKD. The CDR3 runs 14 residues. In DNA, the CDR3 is TGTGCCATCAGTGTGCAGGGGGCCGAGACTGAAGCTTTCTTT. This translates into CAISVQGAETEAFF.

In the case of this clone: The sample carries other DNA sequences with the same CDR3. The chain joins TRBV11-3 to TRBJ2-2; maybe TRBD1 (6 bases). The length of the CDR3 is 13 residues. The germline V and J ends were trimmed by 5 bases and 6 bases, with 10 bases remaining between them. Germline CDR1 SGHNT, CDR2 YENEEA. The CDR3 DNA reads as TGTGCCAGCAGCCACAGGGATCCCGGGGAGCTGTTTTTT. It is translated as CASSHRDPGELFF.

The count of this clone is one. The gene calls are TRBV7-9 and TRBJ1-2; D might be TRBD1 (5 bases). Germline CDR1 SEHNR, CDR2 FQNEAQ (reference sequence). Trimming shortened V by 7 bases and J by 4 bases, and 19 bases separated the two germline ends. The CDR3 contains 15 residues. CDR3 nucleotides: TGTGCCAGCACCACCCTCGCGGGGGAAGGCTATGGCTACACCTTC. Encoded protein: CASTTLAGEGYGYTF. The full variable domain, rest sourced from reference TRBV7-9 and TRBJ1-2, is DTGVSQNPRHKITKRGQNVTFRCDPISEHNRLYWYRQTLGQGPEFLTYFQNEAQLEKSRLLSDRFSAERPKGSFSTLEIQRTEQGDSAMYLCASTTLAGEGYGYTFGSGTRLTVV.

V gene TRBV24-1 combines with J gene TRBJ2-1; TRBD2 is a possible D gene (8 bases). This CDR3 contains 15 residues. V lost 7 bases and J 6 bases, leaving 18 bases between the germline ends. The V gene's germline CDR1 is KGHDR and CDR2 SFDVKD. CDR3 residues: CATSEGAGGINEQFF. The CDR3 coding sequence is TGTGCCACCAGCGAGGGGGCGGGAGGCATCAATGAGCAGTTCTTC.

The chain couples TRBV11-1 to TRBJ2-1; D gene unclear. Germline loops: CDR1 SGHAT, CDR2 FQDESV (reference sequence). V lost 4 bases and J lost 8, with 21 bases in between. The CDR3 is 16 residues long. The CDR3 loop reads CASSSNPISRVDEQFF. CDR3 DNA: TGTGCCAGCAGCTCCAACCCGATCTCCCGGGTCGATGAGCAGTTCTTC.

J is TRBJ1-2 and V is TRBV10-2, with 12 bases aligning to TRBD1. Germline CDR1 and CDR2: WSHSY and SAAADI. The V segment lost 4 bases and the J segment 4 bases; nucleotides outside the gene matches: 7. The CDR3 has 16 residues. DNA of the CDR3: TGCGCCAGCAGTGCGGGACAGGGGGCCTCTTTCTATGGCTACACCTTC. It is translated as CASSAGQGASFYGYTF.

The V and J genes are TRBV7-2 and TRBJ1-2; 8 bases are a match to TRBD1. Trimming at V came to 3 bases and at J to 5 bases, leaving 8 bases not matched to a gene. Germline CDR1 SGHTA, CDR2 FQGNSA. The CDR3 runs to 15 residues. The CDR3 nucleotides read TGTGCCAGCAGCTTGTCGACAGGGGCCGTGTATGGCTACACCTTC. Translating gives CASSLSTGAVYGYTF.

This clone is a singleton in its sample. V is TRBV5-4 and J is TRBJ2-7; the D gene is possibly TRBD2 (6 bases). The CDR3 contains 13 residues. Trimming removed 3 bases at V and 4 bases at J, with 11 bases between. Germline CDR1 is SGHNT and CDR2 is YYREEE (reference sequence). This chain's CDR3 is CASSSGTGYEQYF. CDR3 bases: TGTGCCAGCAGCTCCGGGACTGGTTACGAGCAGTACTTC.

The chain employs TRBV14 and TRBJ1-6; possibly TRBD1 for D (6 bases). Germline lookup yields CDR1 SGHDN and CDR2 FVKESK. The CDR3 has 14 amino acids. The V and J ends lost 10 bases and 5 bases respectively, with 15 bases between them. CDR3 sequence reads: CATSPGQDNSPLHF. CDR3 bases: TGTGCCACCTCACCGGGACAAGATAATTCACCCCTCCACTTT. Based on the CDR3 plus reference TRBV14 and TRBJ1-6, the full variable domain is EAGVTQFPSHSVIEKGQTVTLRCDPISGHDNLYWYRRVMGKEIKFLLHFVKESKQDESGMPNNRFLAERTGGTYSTLKVQPAELEDSGVYFCATSPGQDNSPLHFGNGTRLTVT.

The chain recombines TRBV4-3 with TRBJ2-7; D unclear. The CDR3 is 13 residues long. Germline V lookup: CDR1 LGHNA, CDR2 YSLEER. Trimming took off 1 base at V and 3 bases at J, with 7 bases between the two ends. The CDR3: CASSQVGGYEQYF. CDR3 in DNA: TGCGCCAGCAGCCAAGTAGGCGGCTACGAGCAGTACTTC.

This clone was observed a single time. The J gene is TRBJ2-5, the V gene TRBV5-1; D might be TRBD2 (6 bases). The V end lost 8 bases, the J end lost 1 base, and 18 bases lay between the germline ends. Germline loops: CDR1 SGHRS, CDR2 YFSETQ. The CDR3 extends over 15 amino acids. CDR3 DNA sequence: TGCGCCAGTCGAGCAGGTGGCGGGATCCAAGAGACCCAGTACTTC. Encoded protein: CASRAGGGIQETQYF.

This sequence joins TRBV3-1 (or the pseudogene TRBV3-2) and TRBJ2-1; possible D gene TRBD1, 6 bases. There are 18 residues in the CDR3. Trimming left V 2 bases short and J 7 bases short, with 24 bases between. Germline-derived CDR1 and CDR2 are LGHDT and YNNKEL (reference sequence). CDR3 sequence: CASSQTPIQGQRVNEQFF. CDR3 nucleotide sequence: TGTGCCAGCAGCCAAACTCCAATACAAGGACAGCGAGTAAATGAGCAGTTCTTC.

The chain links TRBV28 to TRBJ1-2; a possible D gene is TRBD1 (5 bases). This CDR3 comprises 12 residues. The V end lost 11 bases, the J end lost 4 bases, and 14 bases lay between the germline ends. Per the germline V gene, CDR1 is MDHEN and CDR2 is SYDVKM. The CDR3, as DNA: TGTGCCCTCGGGGGTGGACCCTATGGCTACACCTTC. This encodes CALGGGPYGYTF.

CDR3 in DNA: TGTGCCAGCAGCTTAGGGGGAGCGGGGAACACTGAAGCTTTCTTT. Encoded protein: CASSLGGAGNTEAFF. The V and J genes are TRBV7-6 and TRBJ1-1; D call uncertain. This CDR3 contains 15 residues. CDR1 and CDR2 (germline): SGHVS, FNYEAQ. Trimming removed 1 base from V and 1 base from J, with 10 bases in between.

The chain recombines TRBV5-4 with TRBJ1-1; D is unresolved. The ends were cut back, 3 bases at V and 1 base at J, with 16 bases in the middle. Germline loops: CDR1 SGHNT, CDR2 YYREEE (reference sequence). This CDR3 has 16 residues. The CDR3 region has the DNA TGTGCCAGCAGCTGGATACTAGGACGGAAGAACACTGAAGCTTTCTTT. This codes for CASSWILGRKNTEAFF.

CDR3 nucleotide sequence: TGCAGCGTGTCATGGACTAGAAGTTACGAGCAGTACTTC. Amino acid sequence: CSVSWTRSYEQYF. The chain uses TRBV29-1 and TRBJ2-7; 7 bases fit TRBD2. The germline gives CDR1 SQVTM, CDR2 ANQGSEA. The CDR3 totals 13 residues. J was trimmed by 4 bases and V by 6 bases; bases with no gene match: 9.